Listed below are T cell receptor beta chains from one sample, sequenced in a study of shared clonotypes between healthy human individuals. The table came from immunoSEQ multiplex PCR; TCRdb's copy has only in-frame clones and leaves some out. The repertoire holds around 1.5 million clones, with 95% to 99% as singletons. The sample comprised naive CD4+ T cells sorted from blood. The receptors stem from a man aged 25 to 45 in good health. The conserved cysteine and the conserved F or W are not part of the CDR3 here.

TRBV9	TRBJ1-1	ASSVAPGPRTEAF
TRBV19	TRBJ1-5	ASTGGNQPQH
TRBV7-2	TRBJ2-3	ASSFQTSGRLSDTQY
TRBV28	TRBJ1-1	ASLSPGWTGGIGRNTEAF
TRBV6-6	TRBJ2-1	ASSQLAGEYNEQF
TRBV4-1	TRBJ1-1	ASSQGGIDAAF
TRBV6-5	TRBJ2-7	ASSLLLGNEQY
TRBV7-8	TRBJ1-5	ASSPGRGNQPQH
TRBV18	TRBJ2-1	ASSPTPGQGADEQF
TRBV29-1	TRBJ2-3	SVAGIHTDTQY
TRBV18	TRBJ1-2	ASSPPSTGVDYGYT